This TCR beta chain was sequenced for a study of T cells after yellow fever vaccination. Study-wide points: Some clonotypes, a small share, were shared between CD4 and CD8 compartments. A large majority of primary-vaccination clones showed up again after the booster (about 96% CD4, around 90% CD8).

The table lists this clonotype with a few counts. Its cognate antigen is unknown. The CDR3 sequence is 13 residues long. CDR1 and CDR2 from the germline V gene are KGHDR and SFDVKD. The V gene lost 4 bases and the J gene lost 7 bases, with 10 bases spanning the gap. TCRdb reprocessed the 5' RACE reads with MiXCR, giving one entry per CDR3 protein. The data contain about 360,000 distinct CDR3 sequences, around 6.4% of them singletons. The specimen comprised PBMCs, sampled 5 days after the yellow fever booster vaccination. This chain links TRBV24-1 with TRBJ1-5, with D perhaps matching TRBD1 (5 bases). The TCR was taken from a man aged 30 to 45 who received the YFV17D yellow fever vaccine. In nucleotides, the CDR3 is TGTGCCACCAGTGACAGGGTAGGCCAGCCCCAGCATTTT. It encodes CATSDRVGQPQHF.